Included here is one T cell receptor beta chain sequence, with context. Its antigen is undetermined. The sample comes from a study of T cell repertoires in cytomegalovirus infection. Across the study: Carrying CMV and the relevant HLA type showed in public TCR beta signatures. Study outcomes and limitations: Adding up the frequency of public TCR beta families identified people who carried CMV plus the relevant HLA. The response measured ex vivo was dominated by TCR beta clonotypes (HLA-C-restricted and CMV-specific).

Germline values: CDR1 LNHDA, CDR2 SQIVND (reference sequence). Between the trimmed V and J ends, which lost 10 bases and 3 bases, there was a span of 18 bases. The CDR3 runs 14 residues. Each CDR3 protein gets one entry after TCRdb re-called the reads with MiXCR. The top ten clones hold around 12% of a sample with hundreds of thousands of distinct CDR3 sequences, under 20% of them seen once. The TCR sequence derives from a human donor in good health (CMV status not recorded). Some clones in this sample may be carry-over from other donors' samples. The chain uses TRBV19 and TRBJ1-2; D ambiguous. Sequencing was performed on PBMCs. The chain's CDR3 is CATLPAGPYYGYTF. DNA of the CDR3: TGTGCCACCCTGCCCGCCGGACCCTACTATGGCTACACCTTC.